The 18 T cell receptor beta chains reported below all come from one sample, sequenced in a study of blood T cell repertoires in COVID-19. Only in-frame clones appear in the TCRdb table, and some are missing; sequencing was by immunoSEQ multiplex PCR. Here the sample spans 90,000 to 150,000 clones, under 80% being singletons. Input material: peripheral blood. The receptors stem from a man in his forties or fifties with acute or convalescent COVID-19.

The V call is TRBV5-6, the J call TRBJ2-3, with 9 bases that match TRBD1. In germline, CDR1 is SGHDT, CDR2 YYEEEE. The trim removed 5 bases at V and 5 bases at J, leaving 9 bases unmatched. This CDR3 has 15 residues. CDR3 residues: CASSRDRVRVDTQYF. As DNA, the CDR3 is TGTGCCAGCAGTAGGGACAGGGTGCGAGTAGATACGCAGTATTTT.

This clone was detected a few times. V and J are TRBV27 and TRBJ2-1; D is perhaps TRBD2 (6 bases). Trimming pared 6 bases from V and 6 bases from J, leaving 18 bases between. This CDR3 spans 15 amino acids. From germline, CDR1 is MNHEY and CDR2 SMNVEV (reference sequence). CDR3 residues: CASSPLPGLINEQFF. As DNA, the CDR3 is TGTGCCAGCAGCCCCCTTCCGGGACTGATCAATGAGCAGTTCTTC.

This chain joins TRBV6-1 and TRBJ2-7; D is possibly TRBD1 (5 bases). V dropped 3 bases and J dropped 1 base, with 10 bases sitting between them. Germline CDR1 and CDR2: MNHNS and SASEGT. CDR3 size: 14 residues. The CDR3 sequence is CASSEGLGSYEQYF. CDR3 bases: TGTGCCAGCAGTGAGGGGCTGGGTTCCTACGAGCAGTACTTC.

The chain carries TRBV20-1 and TRBJ2-2; D may be TRBD2 (6 bases). This CDR3 region has 16 residues. V gave up 3 bases and J gave up 0 bases, with 14 bases separating them. Germline assignment: CDR1 DFQATT and CDR2 SNEGSKA (reference sequence). In DNA, the CDR3 is TGCAGTGCTAGTCGCGCGACTAGACCGAACACCGGGGAGCTGTTTTTT. Residues: CSASRATRPNTGELFF.

In its sample, this clone was seen once. J is TRBJ2-5 and V is TRBV5-1, with TRBD1 identical over 10 bases. With 4 bases clipped from V and 5 bases from J, the junction kept 14 bases outside the gene matches. Per the germline V gene, CDR1 is SGHRS and CDR2 is YFSETQ. This CDR3 has 17 residues. The CDR3: CASSPGSRTGGGETQYF. In nucleotides, the CDR3 is TGCGCCAGCAGCCCGGGGTCCCGGACAGGGGGAGGGGAGACCCAGTACTTC.

This rearrangement joins TRBV24-1 to TRBJ1-5; no clear D gene. This CDR3 has 19 amino acids. V was clipped by 7 bases and J by 2 bases, with 26 bases between them. The germline gives CDR1 KGHDR, CDR2 SFDVKD. The CDR3 DNA is TGTGCCACCAGCACCAAATCCCAGGTCCCCCCAAAGGGCAATCAGCCCCAGCATTTT. This sequence encodes CATSTKSQVPPKGNQPQHF.

The rearrangement joins TRBV3-1 (or the pseudogene TRBV3-2) to TRBJ2-2; no clear D. This CDR3 is 14 amino acids long. The germline V gene encodes CDR1 LGHDT and CDR2 YNNKEL (reference sequence). The V end was cut by 2 bases, the J end by 7 bases, with 11 bases between. The CDR3 region has the DNA TGTGCCAGCAGCCAAAGTGAGAGGAACGGGGAGCTGTTTTTT. Its protein is CASSQSERNGELFF.

The rearrangement joins TRBV5-6 to TRBJ2-2; 7 nucleotides match TRBD2. V was pared by 1 base and J by 3 bases, with 6 bases of the junction left unmatched. This CDR3 is built from 16 residues. In germline, CDR1 is SGHDT, CDR2 YYEEEE. Written as DNA, the CDR3 is TGTGCCAGCAGCTTGTTTGGCGGGAGAGACACCGGGGAGCTGTTTTTT. Residues: CASSLFGGRDTGELFF.

This chain connects TRBV15 to TRBJ2-7, with TRBD2 identical over 13 bases. Germline V gene lookup returns CDR1 LNHNV and CDR2 YYDKDF (reference sequence). The CDR3 is 19 residues long. The V segment lost 5 bases and the J segment 1 base; nucleotides outside the gene matches: 14. The CDR3 DNA reads TGTGCCACCAGCGAACGGACTAGCGGGGGTCTCCTCAAATCCTACGAGCAGTACTTC. Translation gives CATSERTSGGLLKSYEQYF.

This clone was observed a few times. CDR3 sequence reads: CASSQAGQGAGGYTF. CDR3 nucleotides: TGTGCCAGCAGCCAAGCCGGACAGGGGGCGGGTGGCTACACCTTC. The gene calls are TRBV3-1 (or the pseudogene TRBV3-2) and TRBJ1-2; TRBD1 agrees at 11 bases. Germline assignment: CDR1 LGHDT and CDR2 YNNKEL (reference sequence). CDR3 length: 15 residues. Unmatched junction bases numbered 5, after V lost 1 base and J lost 7 bases.

The J gene is TRBJ1-1, the V gene TRBV11-2; no clear D. Germline V gives CDR1 SGHAT, CDR2 FQNNGV. Trimming stripped 1 base from V and 1 base from J, with 13 bases between. There are 16 residues in the CDR3. The CDR3 reads CASSLANSLSNTEAFF. In DNA form, the CDR3 reads TGTGCCAGCAGCTTAGCTAACAGCCTATCGAACACTGAAGCTTTCTTT.

J is TRBJ1-2 and V is TRBV13; TRBD1 aligns across 9 bases. Per germline, CDR1 PRHDT and CDR2 FYEKMQ (reference sequence). The CDR3 is made up of 14 amino acids. J was trimmed by 7 bases and V by 5 bases; bases with no gene match: 8. The CDR3 nucleotides are TGTGCCAGCAGCGCGAGACAGGGGGAGAGTGGCTACACCTTC. Its translation: CASSARQGESGYTF.

This sequence joins TRBV29-1 and TRBJ2-1, with TRBD2 matching over 12 bases. The CDR3 length is 16 residues. V trimming: 0 bases; J trimming: 8 bases; junction bases outside the gene matches: 8. CDR1 is SQVTM and CDR2 is ANQGSEA in the germline V gene. The CDR3 is CSVEDPTSGRSDEQFF. In DNA form, the CDR3 reads TGCAGCGTTGAAGATCCGACTAGCGGGAGAAGTGATGAGCAGTTCTTC.

V usage is TRBV2 and J usage is TRBJ1-1, with a tentative D call TRBD1 (5 bases). The germline V gene encodes CDR1 SNHLY and CDR2 FYNNEI. This CDR3 comprises 14 residues. Trimming took off 4 bases at V and 5 bases at J, with 14 bases between the two ends. The CDR3 region is CASSAGMVRTEAFF. The CDR3 coding sequence is TGTGCCAGCAGTGCAGGGATGGTGAGGACTGAAGCTTTCTTT.

This clone was counted a few times. The chain links TRBV12-3 or TRBV12-4 to TRBJ1-1; the D gene is possibly TRBD1 (5 bases). Deletions cut 3 bases from V and 10 bases from J, with 15 bases between. There are 13 residues in the CDR3. CDR3 sequence (DNA): TGTGCCAGCAGTTTGGGTGGTCAGGGCGCAGCTTTCTTT. Translated: CASSLGGQGAAFF.

This clone was recorded once. Other DNA sequences of this sample code for an identical CDR3. The V call is TRBV19, the J call TRBJ1-5, with D hard to call. Trimming shortened V by 5 bases and J by 3 bases, and 8 bases separated the two germline ends. The CDR3 is 13 residues long. Germline CDR1 is LNHDA and CDR2 is SQIVND (reference sequence). The DNA for the CDR3 is TGTGCCAGTAGTTTGGCTTTCAATCAGCCCCAGCATTTT. As protein: CASSLAFNQPQHF.

This clone was seen once. J is TRBJ2-7 and V is TRBV7-9; 7 nucleotides agree with TRBD1. CDR1 and CDR2 (germline): SEHNR, FQNEAQ (reference sequence). With 8 bases clipped from V and 1 base from J, the junction kept 8 bases outside the gene matches. The CDR3 has 14 residues. The CDR3, as DNA: TGTGCCAGCTCCGGGACAGCGCTTTCCTACGAGCAGTACTTC. Protein product: CASSGTALSYEQYF.

The CDR3 region has the DNA TGTGCCAGCAGTTTAGAAGCGGGATACAATGAGCAGTTCTTC. Amino acids: CASSLEAGYNEQFF. The genes are TRBV27 and TRBJ2-1; 7 nucleotides align to TRBD2. The CDR3 totals 14 residues. Germline V gene data show CDR1 as MNHEY and CDR2 as SMNVEV (reference sequence). The J segment lost 4 bases and the V segment lost 2 bases, leaving 2 bases of the junction unmatched.